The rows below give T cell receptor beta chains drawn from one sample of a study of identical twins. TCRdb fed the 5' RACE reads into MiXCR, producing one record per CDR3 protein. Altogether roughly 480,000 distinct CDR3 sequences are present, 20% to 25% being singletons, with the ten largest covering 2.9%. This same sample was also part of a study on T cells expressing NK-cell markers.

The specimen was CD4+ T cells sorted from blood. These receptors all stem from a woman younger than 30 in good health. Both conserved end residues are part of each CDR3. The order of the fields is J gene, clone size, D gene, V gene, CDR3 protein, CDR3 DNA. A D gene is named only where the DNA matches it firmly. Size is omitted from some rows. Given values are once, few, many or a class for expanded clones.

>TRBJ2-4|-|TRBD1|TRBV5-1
CASSEEPGQASKNIQYF
TGCGCCAGCAGCGAAGAACCGGGACAGGCCAGCAAAAACATTCAGTACTTC
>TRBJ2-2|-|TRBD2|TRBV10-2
CASSVRGGLTGELFF
TGCGCCAGCAGTGTGCGGGGGGGCCTGACCGGGGAGCTGTTTTTT
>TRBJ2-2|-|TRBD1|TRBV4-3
CASSRRDRSGELFF
TGCGCCAGCAGCCGCCGGGACAGGTCCGGGGAGCTGTTTTTT
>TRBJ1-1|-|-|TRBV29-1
CSAERGPMNTEAFF
TGCAGCGCCGAACGTGGTCCCATGAACACTGAAGCTTTCTTT
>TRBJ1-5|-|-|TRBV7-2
CASSLNRGANQPQHF
TGTGCCAGCAGCTTAAACCGGGGGGCGAATCAGCCCCAGCATTTT
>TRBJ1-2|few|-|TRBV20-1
CSASYTYGYTF
TGCAGTGCTTCCTACACTTATGGCTACACCTTC
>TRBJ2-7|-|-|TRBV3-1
CASSQDNRARQQYF
TGTGCCAGCAGCCAAGATAATCGAGCTCGGCAGCAGTACTTC
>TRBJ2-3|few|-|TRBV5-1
CASSGGGPSTDTQYF
TGCGCCAGCAGCGGCGGGGGCCCGAGCACAGATACGCAGTATTTT
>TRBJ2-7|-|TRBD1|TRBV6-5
CASSYPPGQGTYEQYF
TGTGCCAGCAGTTACCCGCCGGGACAGGGGACCTACGAGCAGTACTTC
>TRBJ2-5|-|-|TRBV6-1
CASSIGGIGGTQYF
TGTGCCAGCAGTATTGGCGGGATAGGCGGGACCCAGTACTTC
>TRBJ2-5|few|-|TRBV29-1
CSVGTAEETQYF
TGCAGCGTGGGAACCGCCGAAGAGACCCAGTACTTC
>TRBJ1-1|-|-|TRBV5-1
CASSPGRRGNTEAFF
TGCGCCAGCAGCCCGGGACGACGGGGGAACACTGAAGCTTTCTTT
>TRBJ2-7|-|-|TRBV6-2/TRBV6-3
CASSYLQGTSEQYF
TGTGCCAGCAGTTACTTGCAAGGGACCTCCGAGCAGTACTTC
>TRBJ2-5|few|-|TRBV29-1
CSLRVSQETQYF
TGCAGCTTGAGGGTTTCCCAAGAGACCCAGTACTTC
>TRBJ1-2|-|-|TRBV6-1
CASRPGWRWDGYTF
TGTGCCAGCAGGCCGGGTTGGAGGTGGGATGGCTACACCTTC
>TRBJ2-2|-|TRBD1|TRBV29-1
CSVARVTGGAGELFF
TGCAGCGTCGCCCGAGTCACAGGGGGCGCGGGGGAGCTGTTTTTT
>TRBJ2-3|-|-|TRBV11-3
CASSQGTSNTDTQYF
TGTGCCAGCAGCCAGGGGACTTCCAACACAGATACGCAGTATTTT
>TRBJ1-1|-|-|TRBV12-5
CASGRSTEAFF
TGTGCTAGTGGTCGGTCGACTGAAGCTTTCTTT
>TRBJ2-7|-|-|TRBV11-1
CASTSPQGLRYEQYF
TGTGCCAGCACGTCTCCCCAGGGGCTGAGGTACGAGCAGTACTTC
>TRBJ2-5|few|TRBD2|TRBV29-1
CSVGGSSETQYF
TGCAGCGTCGGGGGGAGTAGTGAGACCCAGTACTTC
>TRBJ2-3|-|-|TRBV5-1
CASSLEGLGFTDTQYF
TGCGCCAGCAGCTTGGAGGGGTTAGGTTTCACAGATACGCAGTATTTT
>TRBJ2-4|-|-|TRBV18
CASSPSQGNIQYF
TGTGCCAGCTCACCTTCCCAAGGAAACATTCAGTACTTC
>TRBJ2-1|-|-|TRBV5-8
CASSRWDGMINEQFF
TGTGCCAGCAGCCGATGGGACGGAATGATTAATGAGCAGTTCTTC
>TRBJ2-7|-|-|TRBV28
CASSEGQSYEQYF
TGTGCCAGCAGTGAAGGGCAGTCCTACGAGCAGTACTTC
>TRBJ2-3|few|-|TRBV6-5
CASSYGRSEDTQYF
TGTGCCAGCAGTTACGGCCGGTCCGAAGATACGCAGTATTTT
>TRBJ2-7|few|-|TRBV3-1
CASSLRTSLGEQYF
TGTGCCAGCAGCCTCCGGACGTCGCTGGGCGAGCAGTACTTC
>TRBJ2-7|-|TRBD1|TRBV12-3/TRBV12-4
CASSSPGQGAYEQYF
TGTGCCAGCAGTTCGCCGGGACAGGGGGCATACGAGCAGTACTTC
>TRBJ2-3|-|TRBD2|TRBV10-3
CAMGGGGAVDTQYF
TGTGCCATGGGAGGCGGGGGGGCCGTAGATACGCAGTATTTT
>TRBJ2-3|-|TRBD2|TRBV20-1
CSARGVAGADTQYF
TGCAGTGCTAGAGGGGTAGCGGGGGCAGATACGCAGTATTTT
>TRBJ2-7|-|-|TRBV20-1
CSASGRNYEQYF
TGCAGTGCGAGCGGCAGAAACTACGAGCAGTACTTC
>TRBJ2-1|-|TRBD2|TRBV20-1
CSANRLAPNEQFF
TGCAGTGCCAATCGACTAGCGCCGAATGAGCAGTTCTTC
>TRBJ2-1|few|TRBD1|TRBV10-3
CAMGQGNEQFF
TGTGCCATGGGACAGGGCAATGAGCAGTTCTTC
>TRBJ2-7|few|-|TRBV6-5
CASSYSARNPTYEQYF
TGTGCCAGCAGTTATTCGGCCCGCAACCCCACCTACGAGCAGTACTTC
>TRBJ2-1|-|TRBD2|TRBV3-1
CASSFLGLADNNEQFF
TGTGCCAGCAGCTTCCTGGGACTAGCGGACAACAATGAGCAGTTCTTC
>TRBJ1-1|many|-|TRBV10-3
CAISRADSDTEAFF
TGTGCCATCAGCCGGGCAGACTCAGACACTGAAGCTTTCTTT
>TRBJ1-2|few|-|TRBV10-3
CAIDNARAGGYTF
TGTGCCATCGACAATGCTAGAGCCGGAGGCTACACCTTC
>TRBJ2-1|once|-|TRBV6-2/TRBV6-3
CASTHARAVSYNEQFF
TGTGCCAGCACCCACGCGAGGGCCGTCTCCTACAATGAGCAGTTCTTC
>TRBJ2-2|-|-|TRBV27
CASSSRARTTGELFF
TGTGCCAGCAGTTCCCGGGCCCGAACGACCGGGGAGCTGTTTTTT
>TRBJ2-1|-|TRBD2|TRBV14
CASSPLKTSGYYNEQFF
TGTGCCAGCTCCCCTCTTAAGACTAGCGGCTATTACAATGAGCAGTTCTTC
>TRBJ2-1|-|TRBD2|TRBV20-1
CSAGRESRYNEQFF
TGCAGTGCTGGGCGGGAGTCCAGATACAATGAGCAGTTCTTC
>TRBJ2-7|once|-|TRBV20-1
CSATRPGGETYEQYF
TGCAGTGCTACCCGGCCCGGCGGGGAAACCTACGAGCAGTACTTC
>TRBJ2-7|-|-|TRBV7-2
CASSSSSSRGHYEQYF
TGTGCCAGCAGCTCCTCCTCGAGTCGTGGGCATTACGAGCAGTACTTC
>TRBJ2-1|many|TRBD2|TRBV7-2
CASSSRLAGNYNEQFF
TGTGCCAGCAGCTCTAGACTAGCGGGAAACTACAATGAGCAGTTCTTC
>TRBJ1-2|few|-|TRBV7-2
CASSLEGVYTF
TGTGCCAGCAGCTTAGAGGGGGTCTACACCTTC
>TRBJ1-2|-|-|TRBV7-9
CASSEFGGGPNYGYTF
TGTGCCAGCAGCGAATTTGGGGGGGGGCCAAACTATGGCTACACCTTC
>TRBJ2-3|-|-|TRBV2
CASRRTVTDTQYF
TGTGCCAGCAGAAGGACAGTGACAGATACGCAGTATTTT
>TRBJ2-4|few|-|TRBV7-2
CASSPFGQTLAKNIQYF
TGTGCCAGCAGCCCTTTCGGGCAGACCCTAGCCAAAAACATTCAGTACTTC
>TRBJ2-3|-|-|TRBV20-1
CSAEWGTDTQYF
TGCAGTGCGGAGTGGGGAACAGATACGCAGTATTTT
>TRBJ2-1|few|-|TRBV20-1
CSASEHHNEQFF
TGCAGTGCTAGTGAGCACCACAATGAGCAGTTCTTC
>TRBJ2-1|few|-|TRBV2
CASSELKTYNEQFF
TGTGCCAGCTCGGAGCTCAAGACCTACAATGAGCAGTTCTTC
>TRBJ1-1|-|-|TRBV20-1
CSAKRRQDEAFF
TGCAGTGCTAAAAGGCGACAGGATGAAGCTTTCTTT
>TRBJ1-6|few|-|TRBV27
CASRGGFYNSPLHF
TGTGCCAGCAGGGGAGGGTTCTATAATTCACCCCTCCACTTT
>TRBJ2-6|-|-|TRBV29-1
CSVVGAGANVLTF
TGCAGCGTTGTCGGGGCTGGGGCCAACGTCCTGACTTTC